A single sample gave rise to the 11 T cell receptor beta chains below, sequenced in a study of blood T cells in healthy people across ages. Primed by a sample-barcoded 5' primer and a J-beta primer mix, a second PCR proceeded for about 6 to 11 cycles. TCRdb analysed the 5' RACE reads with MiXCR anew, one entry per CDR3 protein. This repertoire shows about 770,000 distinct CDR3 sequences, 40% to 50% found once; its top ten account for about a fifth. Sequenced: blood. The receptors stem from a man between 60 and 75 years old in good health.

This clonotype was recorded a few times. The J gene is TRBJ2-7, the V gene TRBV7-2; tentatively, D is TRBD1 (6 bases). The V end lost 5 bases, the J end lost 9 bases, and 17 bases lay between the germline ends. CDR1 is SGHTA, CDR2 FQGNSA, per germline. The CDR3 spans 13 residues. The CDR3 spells CASSPRQDFGQYF. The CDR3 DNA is TGTGCCAGCAGCCCCAGACAGGACTTCGGGCAGTACTTC.

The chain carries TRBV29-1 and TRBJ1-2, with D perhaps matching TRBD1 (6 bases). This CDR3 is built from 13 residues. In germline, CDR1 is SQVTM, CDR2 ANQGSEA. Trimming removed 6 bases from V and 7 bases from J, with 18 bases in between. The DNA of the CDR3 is TGCAGCGTCTCTGAGGACCAGGGGCTTGGCTACACCTTC. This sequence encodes CSVSEDQGLGYTF.

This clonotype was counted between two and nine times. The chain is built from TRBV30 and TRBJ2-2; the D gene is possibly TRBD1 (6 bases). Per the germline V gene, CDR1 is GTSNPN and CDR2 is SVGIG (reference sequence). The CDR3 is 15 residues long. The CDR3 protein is CAGDLGASNTGELFF. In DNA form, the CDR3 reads TGTGCTGGCGATCTGGGGGCGAGTAACACCGGGGAGCTGTTTTTT.

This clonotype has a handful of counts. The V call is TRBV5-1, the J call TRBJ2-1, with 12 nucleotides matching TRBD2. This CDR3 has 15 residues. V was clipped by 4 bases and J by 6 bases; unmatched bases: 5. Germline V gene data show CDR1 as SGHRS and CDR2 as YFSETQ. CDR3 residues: CASSLTSGRANEQFF. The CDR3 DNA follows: TGCGCCAGCAGCCTGACTAGCGGGAGAGCCAATGAGCAGTTCTTC.

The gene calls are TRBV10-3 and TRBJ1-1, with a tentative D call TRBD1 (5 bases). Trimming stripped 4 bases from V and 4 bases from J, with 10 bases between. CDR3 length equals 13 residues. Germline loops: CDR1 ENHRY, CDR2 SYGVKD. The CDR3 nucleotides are TGTGCCATCAGTGGGGAGAGGGGCACTGAAGCTTTCTTT. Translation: CAISGERGTEAFF.

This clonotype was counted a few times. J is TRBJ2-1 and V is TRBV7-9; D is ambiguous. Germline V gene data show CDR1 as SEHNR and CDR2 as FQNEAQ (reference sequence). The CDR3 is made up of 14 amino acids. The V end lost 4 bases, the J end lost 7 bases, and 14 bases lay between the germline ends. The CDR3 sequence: CASSSVGAMNEQFF. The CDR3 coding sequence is TGTGCCAGCAGCTCCGTCGGAGCTATGAATGAGCAGTTCTTC.

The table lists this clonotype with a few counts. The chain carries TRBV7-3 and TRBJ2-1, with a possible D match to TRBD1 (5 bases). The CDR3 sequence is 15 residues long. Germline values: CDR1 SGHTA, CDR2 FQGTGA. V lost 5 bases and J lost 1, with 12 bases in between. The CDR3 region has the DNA TGTGCCAGCAGCCTATCACAGGATTCCTACAATGAGCAGTTCTTC. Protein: CASSLSQDSYNEQFF.

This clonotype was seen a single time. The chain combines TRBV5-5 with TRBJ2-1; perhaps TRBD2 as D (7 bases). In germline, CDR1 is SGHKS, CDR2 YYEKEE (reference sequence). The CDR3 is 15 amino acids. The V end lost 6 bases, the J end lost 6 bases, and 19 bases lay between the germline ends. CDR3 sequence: CASTLGGAQGNEQFF. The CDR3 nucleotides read TGTGCCAGCACCCTTGGGGGGGCGCAGGGCAATGAGCAGTTCTTC.

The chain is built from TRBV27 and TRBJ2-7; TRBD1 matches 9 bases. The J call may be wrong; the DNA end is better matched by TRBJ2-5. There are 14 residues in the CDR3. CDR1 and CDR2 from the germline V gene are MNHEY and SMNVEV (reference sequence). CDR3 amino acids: CASGRDRVVETQYF. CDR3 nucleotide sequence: TGTGCCAGCGGACGGGACAGGGTCGTAGAGACCCAGTACTTC.

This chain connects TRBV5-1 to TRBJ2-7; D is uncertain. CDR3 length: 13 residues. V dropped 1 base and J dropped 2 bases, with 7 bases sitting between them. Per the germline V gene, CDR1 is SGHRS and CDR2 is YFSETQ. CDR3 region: CASSLLTAYEQYF. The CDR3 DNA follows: TGCGCCAGCAGCTTGCTCACAGCCTACGAGCAGTACTTC.

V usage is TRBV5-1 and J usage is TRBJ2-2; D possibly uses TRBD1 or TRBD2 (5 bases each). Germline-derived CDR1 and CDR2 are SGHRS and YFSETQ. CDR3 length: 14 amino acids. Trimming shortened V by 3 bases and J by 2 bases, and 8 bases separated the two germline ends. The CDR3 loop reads CASSWDGNTGELFF. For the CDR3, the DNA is TGCGCCAGCAGCTGGGACGGTAACACCGGGGAGCTGTTTTTT.